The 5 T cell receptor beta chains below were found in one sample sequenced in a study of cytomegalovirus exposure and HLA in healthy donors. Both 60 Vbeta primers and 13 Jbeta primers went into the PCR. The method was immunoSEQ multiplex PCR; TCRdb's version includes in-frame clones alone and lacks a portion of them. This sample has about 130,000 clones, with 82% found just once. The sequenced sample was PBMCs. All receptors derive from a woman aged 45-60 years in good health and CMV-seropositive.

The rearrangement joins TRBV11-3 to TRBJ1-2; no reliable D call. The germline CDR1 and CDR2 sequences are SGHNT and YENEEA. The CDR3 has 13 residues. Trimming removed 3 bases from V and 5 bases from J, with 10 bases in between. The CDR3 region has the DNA TGTGCCAGCAGCTTTGACCGCGGGTATGGCTACACCTTC. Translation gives CASSFDRGYGYTF.

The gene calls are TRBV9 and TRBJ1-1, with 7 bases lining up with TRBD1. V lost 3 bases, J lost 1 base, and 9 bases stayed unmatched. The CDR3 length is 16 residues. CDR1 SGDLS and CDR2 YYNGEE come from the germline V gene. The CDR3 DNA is TGTGCCAGCAGCGCTGGAGGGGGCGGCGGGAACACTGAAGCTTTCTTT. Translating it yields CASSAGGGGGNTEAFF.

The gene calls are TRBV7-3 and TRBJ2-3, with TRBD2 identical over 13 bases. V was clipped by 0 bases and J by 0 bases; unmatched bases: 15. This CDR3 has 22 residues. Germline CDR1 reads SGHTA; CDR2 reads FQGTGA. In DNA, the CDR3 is TGTGCCAGCAGCTTAACCGCTCTCCGTGGGGGGACTAGCGGGATTAGCACAGATACGCAGTATTTT. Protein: CASSLTALRGGTSGISTDTQYF.

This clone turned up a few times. DNA of the CDR3: TGCGCCAGCAGCCCGACCCCGGGACTAGTCCATGAGCAGTTCTTC. Residues: CASSPTPGLVHEQFF. The chain couples TRBV4-1 to TRBJ2-1, with 8 bases that match TRBD2. This CDR3 is 15 amino acids long. The germline gives CDR1 MGHRA, CDR2 YSYEKL. V shed 4 bases, J shed 8 bases, and the junction held 10 bases outside the gene matches.

CDR3 region: CASSASRLGSEQFF. CDR3 nucleotides: TGTGCCAGCAGCGCCTCTCGTCTAGGATCTGAGCAGTTCTTC. The genes are TRBV9 and TRBJ2-1; D ambiguous. The CDR3 runs 14 residues. V was trimmed by 3 bases and J by 9 bases, leaving 16 bases between them. Germline V gene data show CDR1 as SGDLS and CDR2 as YYNGEE. Full variable domain (missing parts from reference TRBV9 and TRBJ2-1): DSGVTQTPKHLITATGQRVTLRCSPRSGDLSVYWYQQSLDQGLQFLIQYYNGEERAKGNILERFSAQQFPDLHSELNLSSLELGDSALYFCASSASRLGSEQFFGPGTRLTVL.